The rows below give T cell receptor beta chains drawn from one sample of a study of blood T cell repertoires in COVID-19. The table came from immunoSEQ multiplex PCR; TCRdb's copy has only in-frame clones and leaves some out. The sample contains 200,000 to 300,000 clones, approximately 82% of which appear only once. The specimen sequenced was peripheral blood. The receptor source for this set is a man aged 25-45 years who had recovered from COVID-19. The CDR3 runs from the conserved cysteine through the conserved F or W. D genes are given only for firm matches. Not all rows give a size; the values are once, few, many and, for expanded clones, a class.

d_call j_call clone_size v_call cdr3_aa cdr3_nt
. TRBJ2-2 . TRBV12-5 CASGLVREVFF TGTGCTAGTGGTTTGGTTAGGGAGGTGTTTTTT
. TRBJ2-5 . TRBV10-2 CASSESIGQGQETQYF TGCGCCAGCAGTGAGTCGATAGGGCAGGGCCAAGAGACCCAGTACTTC
TRBD1 TRBJ1-2 . TRBV19 CASSLQGDYGYTF TGTGCCAGTAGTTTACAGGGGGACTATGGCTACACCTTC
. TRBJ2-6 . TRBV2 CASSDRSGANVLTF TGTGCCAGCAGTGACAGGTCTGGGGCCAACGTCCTGACTTTC
. TRBJ1-6 . TRBV7-9 CASSRGLSDSPLHF TGTGCCAGCAGCAGGGGACTCTCGGATTCACCCCTCCACTTT
. TRBJ2-4 . TRBV18 CASSPETLARNIQYF TGTGCCAGCTCACCCGAAACACTAGCTCGGAACATTCAGTACTTC
. TRBJ2-1 many TRBV6-5 CASSPRVAEPNEQFF TGTGCCAGCAGTCCCAGGGTGGCGGAACCCAATGAGCAGTTCTTC
TRBD1 TRBJ2-2 . TRBV19 CASTGQGDGELFF TGTGCCAGTACCGGACAGGGGGACGGGGAGCTGTTTTTT
. TRBJ2-2 . TRBV9 CASSLLGGELFF TGTGCCAGCAGCCTACTAGGCGGGGAGCTGTTTTTT
TRBD2 TRBJ2-7 . TRBV3-1/TRBV3-2 CASSHEVGLSGGAHEQYF TGTGCCAGCAGCCACGAAGTGGGCCTTAGCGGGGGGGCCCACGAGCAGTACTTC
. TRBJ1-2 . TRBV6-2/TRBV6-3 CASSYSMGYGGYGYTF TGTGCCAGCAGTTACTCGATGGGGTACGGGGGCTATGGCTACACCTTC
. TRBJ1-1 once TRBV15 CATSRDPWQGYTEAFF TGTGCCACCAGCAGAGATCCCTGGCAGGGGTACACTGAAGCTTTCTTT
. TRBJ1-1 . TRBV5-1 CASSLGAMNTEAFF TGCGCCAGCAGCTTGGGTGCGATGAACACTGAAGCTTTCTTT
TRBD1 TRBJ1-2 . TRBV7-9 CASSQGQGSGYTF TGTGCCAGCAGCCAGGGACAGGGAAGCGGCTACACCTTC
. TRBJ1-4 . TRBV9 CASSVGAAGYEKLFF TGTGCCAGCAGCGTAGGTGCGGCGGGGTATGAAAAACTGTTTTTT
. TRBJ1-5 . TRBV12-3/TRBV12-4 CASSGANQPQHF TGTGCCAGCTCTGGGGCGAATCAGCCCCAGCATTTT
TRBD1 TRBJ1-2 few TRBV28 CASSLRQGADGYTF TGTGCCAGCAGTTTACGCCAGGGGGCGGATGGCTACACCTTC
. TRBJ1-1 . TRBV5-1 CASSTGQNTEAFF TGCGCCAGCAGCACGGGACAGAACACTGAAGCTTTCTTT
TRBD2 TRBJ2-7 . TRBV6-5 CASIPAGGDGRRHF TGTGCCAGCATTCCCGCTGGGGGGGACGGGAGGAGGCACTTC
TRBD1 TRBJ2-7 . TRBV11-2 CASSSPIRDRVHEQYF TGTGCCAGCAGCTCGCCTATACGGGACAGGGTACACGAGCAGTACTTC
. TRBJ1-5 . TRBV9 CASSVGGHSNQPQHF TGTGCCAGCAGCGTTGGGGGACATAGCAATCAGCCCCAGCATTTT
. TRBJ2-3 . TRBV3-1/TRBV3-2 CASSQDGPPGSTDTQYF TGTGCCAGCAGCCAAGACGGGCCACCGGGGAGCACAGATACGCAGTATTTT
. TRBJ2-1 . TRBV7-9 CASSFTPLAQHNEQFF TGTGCCAGCAGCTTTACACCTCTAGCGCAACACAATGAGCAGTTCTTC
TRBD2 TRBJ2-5 . TRBV29-1 CSVIAGAGETQYF TGCAGCGTTATAGCGGGGGCAGGAGAGACCCAGTACTTC
. TRBJ1-2 . TRBV7-9 CASSPTGNYGYTF TGTGCCAGCAGCCCGACAGGCAACTATGGCTACACCTTC
. TRBJ2-7 once TRBV6-1 CASSDRGWMEQYF TGTGCCAGCAGTGACAGGGGCTGGATGGAGCAGTACTTC
. TRBJ1-5 . TRBV6-6 CAPGVNQPQHF TGTGCCCCAGGGGTGAATCAGCCCCAGCATTTT
. TRBJ1-2 . TRBV5-5 CASSQTGPGVVGYTF TGTGCCAGCAGCCAGACGGGCCCAGGGGTCGTTGGCTACACCTTC
. TRBJ1-1 . TRBV5-4 CASSSVATGGLTEGAFF TGTGCCAGCAGCTCAGTCGCGACGGGGGGATTAACTGAAGGAGCTTTCTTT
. TRBJ2-6 once TRBV5-1 CASSGTNSGANVLTF TGCGCCAGCAGTGGGACAAACTCTGGGGCCAACGTCCTGACTTTC
. TRBJ2-5 . TRBV5-1 CASSYTGLETQYF TGCGCCAGCAGCTACACAGGGTTGGAGACCCAGTACTTC
. TRBJ2-1 once TRBV4-2 CASRLGSGSYNEQFF TGTGCCAGCAGACTCGGTTCAGGGTCCTACAATGAGCAGTTCTTC
. TRBJ1-2 . TRBV6-5 CASSYGGAENYGYTF TGTGCCAGCAGTTACGGTGGGGCAGAGAACTATGGCTACACCTTC
. TRBJ2-3 . TRBV7-2 CASTLNGGLLTDTQYF TGTGCCAGCACCCTCAATGGAGGGTTATTAACAGATACGCAGTATTTT
TRBD1 TRBJ2-2 . TRBV6-6 CASSPGTGGGTGELFF TGTGCCAGCAGTCCAGGGACAGGGGGCGGAACCGGGGAGCTGTTTTTT